This T cell receptor (beta chain) was identified in a study of CD8+ T cells in alopecia areata. Turning to the study itself: Tofacitinib ran for 6 to 18 months before 6 months off drug. Study-wide results and caveats: Scalp sequencing also captures normal skin's resident alphabeta T cells. Affected scalp, especially in alopecia totalis/universalis, had a higher clonality than normal scalp did.

With 4 bases removed from V and 4 bases from J, the gap between germline ends came to 14 bases. This CDR3 is 14 amino acids long. CDR1 is SQVTM, CDR2 ANQGSEA, per germline. Reverse transcription of extracted RNA yielded cDNA, which provided the sequencing template. Using immunoSEQ multiplex PCR, the repertoire was profiled, and TCRdb retains in-frame clones only, with some absent. The repertoire holds 80,000 to 100,000 clones, 41% seen once, with approximately 1.5% in the top ten. Lesional scalp punch biopsies and peripheral blood were collected from alopecia areata patients. With regard to this clone: What it recognizes is unknown.

This chain links TRBV29-1 with TRBJ2-1; D unresolved. Sequencing input: CD4+ T cells sorted from blood. This TCR was sampled from a human donor with alopecia areata. CDR3 DNA: TGCAGCGTTGTGCCTGTCGGTTTTTACAATGAGCAGTTCTTC. Its translation is CSVVPVGFYNEQFF.